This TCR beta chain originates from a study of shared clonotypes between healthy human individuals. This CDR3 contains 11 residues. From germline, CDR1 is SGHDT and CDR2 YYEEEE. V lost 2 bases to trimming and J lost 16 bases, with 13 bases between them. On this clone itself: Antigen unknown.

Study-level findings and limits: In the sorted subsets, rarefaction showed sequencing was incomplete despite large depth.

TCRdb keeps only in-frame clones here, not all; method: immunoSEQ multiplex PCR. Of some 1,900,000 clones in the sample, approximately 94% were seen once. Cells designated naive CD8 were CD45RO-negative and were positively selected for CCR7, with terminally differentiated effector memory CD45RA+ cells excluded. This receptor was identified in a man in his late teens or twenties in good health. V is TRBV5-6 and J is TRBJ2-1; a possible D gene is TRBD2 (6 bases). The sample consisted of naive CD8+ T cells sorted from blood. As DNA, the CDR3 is TGTGCCAGCAGCTTTGGAGGGGACTCTTTCTTC. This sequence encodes CASSFGGDSFF.